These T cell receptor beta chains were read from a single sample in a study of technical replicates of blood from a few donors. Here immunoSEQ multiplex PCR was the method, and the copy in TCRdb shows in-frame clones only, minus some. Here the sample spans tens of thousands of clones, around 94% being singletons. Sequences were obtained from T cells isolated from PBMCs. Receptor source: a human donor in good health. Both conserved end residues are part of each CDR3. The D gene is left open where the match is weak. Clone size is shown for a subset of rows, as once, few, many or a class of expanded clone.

cdr3_aa: CASSPWTGEGNQPQHF; cdr3_nt: TGTGCCAGCAGTCCCTGGACAGGGGAGGGCAATCAGCCCCAGCATTTT; v_call: TRBV27; d_call: TRBD1; j_call: TRBJ1-5; clone_size: .
cdr3_aa: CASSQLDSGLAGYEQFF; cdr3_nt: TGCGCCAGCAGCCAATTAGACTCGGGACTAGCGGGATATGAGCAGTTCTTC; v_call: TRBV4-3; d_call: TRBD2; j_call: TRBJ2-1; clone_size: .
cdr3_aa: CAISEMDRASYGYTF; cdr3_nt: TGTGCCATCAGTGAGATGGACAGGGCGAGTTATGGCTACACCTTC; v_call: TRBV10-3; d_call: TRBD1; j_call: TRBJ1-2; clone_size: .
cdr3_aa: CAWSSKRYEQYF; cdr3_nt: TGTGCCTGGAGCAGCAAGCGCTACGAGCAGTACTTC; v_call: TRBV30; d_call: .; j_call: TRBJ2-7; clone_size: .
cdr3_aa: CASSLWGTGSNEQFF; cdr3_nt: TGTGCCAGCAGCCTATGGGGGACAGGGTCGAACGAGCAGTTCTTC; v_call: TRBV7-9; d_call: TRBD1; j_call: TRBJ2-1; clone_size: .
cdr3_aa: CASSLSSGIDTQYF; cdr3_nt: TGTGCCAGCAGCTTAAGCTCAGGGATAGATACGCAGTATTTT; v_call: TRBV11-2; d_call: .; j_call: TRBJ2-3; clone_size: .
cdr3_aa: CAISVFRYEQYF; cdr3_nt: TGTGCCATCAGTGTGTTTCGGTACGAGCAGTACTTC; v_call: TRBV10-3; d_call: .; j_call: TRBJ2-7; clone_size: .
cdr3_aa: CASMQGQFAESRSMNTEAFF; cdr3_nt: TGTGCCAGCATGCAGGGGCAGTTCGCCGAATCTAGGTCCATGAACACTGAAGCTTTCTTT; v_call: TRBV2; d_call: .; j_call: TRBJ1-1; clone_size: .
cdr3_aa: CASSQGPGHLYEQYF; cdr3_nt: TGCGCCAGCAGCCAAGGCCCAGGACACCTATACGAGCAGTACTTC; v_call: TRBV4-1; d_call: .; j_call: TRBJ2-7; clone_size: .
cdr3_aa: CASSSYSRGPLDEQFF; cdr3_nt: TGTGCCAGCAGTTCCTACTCCAGGGGGCCACTCGATGAGCAGTTCTTC; v_call: TRBV28; d_call: TRBD1; j_call: TRBJ2-1; clone_size: .
cdr3_aa: CASTTGGLADSYEQYF; cdr3_nt: TGTGCCAGCACCACGGGGGGGCTAGCGGACTCCTACGAGCAGTACTTC; v_call: TRBV4-2; d_call: TRBD2; j_call: TRBJ2-7; clone_size: .
cdr3_aa: CASSIGNKGVNTEAFF; cdr3_nt: TGTGCCAGTAGTATAGGGAACAAAGGGGTGAACACTGAAGCTTTCTTT; v_call: TRBV19; d_call: .; j_call: TRBJ1-1; clone_size: .
cdr3_aa: CASSETGGWPQHF; cdr3_nt: TGTGCCAGCAGTGAGACGGGTGGATGGCCCCAGCATTTT; v_call: TRBV25-1; d_call: .; j_call: TRBJ1-5; clone_size: few
cdr3_aa: CASSAQETQYF; cdr3_nt: TGCGCCAGCAGCGCGCAAGAGACCCAGTACTTC; v_call: TRBV5-1; d_call: .; j_call: TRBJ2-5; clone_size: .
cdr3_aa: CASSGVIGAQYF; cdr3_nt: TGTGCCAGCAGTGGGGTGATAGGGGCCCAGTACTTC; v_call: TRBV6-6; d_call: .; j_call: TRBJ2-5; clone_size: .
cdr3_aa: CASSELPVSTDTQYF; cdr3_nt: TGTGCCAGCAGTGAACTTCCAGTTAGCACAGATACGCAGTATTTT; v_call: TRBV6-1; d_call: .; j_call: TRBJ2-3; clone_size: .
cdr3_aa: CASSGWTGNTEAFF; cdr3_nt: TGTGCCAGCAGTGGATGGACAGGGAACACTGAAGCTTTCTTT; v_call: TRBV25-1; d_call: TRBD1; j_call: TRBJ1-1; clone_size: .
cdr3_aa: CASSERGFSYEQYF; cdr3_nt: TGCGCCAGCAGTGAGAGGGGCTTCTCCTACGAGCAGTACTTC; v_call: TRBV10-1; d_call: .; j_call: TRBJ2-7; clone_size: .
cdr3_aa: CAISLLAGNKETQYF; cdr3_nt: TGTGCCATCAGTTTACTAGCGGGGAATAAAGAGACCCAGTACTTC; v_call: TRBV10-3; d_call: TRBD2; j_call: TRBJ2-5; clone_size: .
cdr3_aa: CASRGPFEAFF; cdr3_nt: TGTGCCAGCAGGGGGCCCTTTGAAGCTTTCTTT; v_call: TRBV6-5; d_call: .; j_call: TRBJ1-1; clone_size: once
cdr3_aa: CASSYRGRNEKLFF; cdr3_nt: TGTGCCAGCAGTTACCGGGGGAGGAATGAAAAACTGTTTTTT; v_call: TRBV6-5; d_call: .; j_call: TRBJ1-4; clone_size: .
cdr3_aa: CASSEGLAAPYEQYF; cdr3_nt: TGTGCCAGCAGTGAGGGACTAGCGGCGCCCTACGAGCAGTACTTC; v_call: TRBV27; d_call: TRBD2; j_call: TRBJ2-7; clone_size: .
cdr3_aa: CSVVHGNTIYF; cdr3_nt: TGCAGCGTTGTACACGGAAACACCATATATTTT; v_call: TRBV29-1; d_call: .; j_call: TRBJ1-3; clone_size: .
cdr3_aa: CASSSPRDRPGNTIYF; cdr3_nt: TGTGCCAGCAGCTCACCGAGGGATCGTCCAGGAAACACCATATATTTT; v_call: TRBV9; d_call: .; j_call: TRBJ1-3; clone_size: .
cdr3_aa: CASTLGGAYEQYF; cdr3_nt: TGTGCCAGCACCCTCGGGGGAGCCTACGAGCAGTACTTC; v_call: TRBV7-9; d_call: .; j_call: TRBJ2-7; clone_size: .
cdr3_aa: CASSLLRGPGKNQPQHF; cdr3_nt: TGTGCCAGCAGTTTACTAAGGGGGCCCGGGAAAAATCAGCCCCAGCATTTT; v_call: TRBV28; d_call: TRBD1; j_call: TRBJ1-5; clone_size: .
cdr3_aa: CASSFLRVTDTQYF; cdr3_nt: TGTGCCAGCAGTTTTTTGCGGGTCACAGATACGCAGTATTTT; v_call: TRBV6-5; d_call: .; j_call: TRBJ2-3; clone_size: .
cdr3_aa: CASFGGEAPLHF; cdr3_nt: TGTGCCAGCTTCGGGGGTGAGGCACCCCTCCACTTT; v_call: TRBV28; d_call: .; j_call: TRBJ1-6; clone_size: .
cdr3_aa: CASSLDVDNEQFF; cdr3_nt: TGTGCCAGCAGCTTAGACGTAGACAATGAGCAGTTCTTC; v_call: TRBV7-9; d_call: .; j_call: TRBJ2-1; clone_size: .
cdr3_aa: CASRKGAGYEQYF; cdr3_nt: TGTGCAAGTCGGAAGGGGGCGGGGTACGAGCAGTACTTC; v_call: TRBV12-2; d_call: .; j_call: TRBJ2-7; clone_size: .
cdr3_aa: CASSSGRYSEQYF; cdr3_nt: TGTGCCAGCAGTAGCGGGAGGTACTCCGAGCAGTACTTC; v_call: TRBV25-1; d_call: TRBD2; j_call: TRBJ2-7; clone_size: .
cdr3_aa: CASALGVQPQHF; cdr3_nt: TGTGCTAGTGCCCTAGGAGTCCAGCCCCAGCATTTT; v_call: TRBV12-5; d_call: .; j_call: TRBJ1-5; clone_size: .
cdr3_aa: CAISTSGGSTDTQYF; cdr3_nt: TGTGCCATCTCCACTAGCGGGGGTTCCACAGATACGCAGTATTTT; v_call: TRBV6-6; d_call: TRBD2; j_call: TRBJ2-3; clone_size: .
cdr3_aa: CAISTGVGNQPQHF; cdr3_nt: TGTGCCATCTCGACAGGGGTTGGCAATCAGCCCCAGCATTTT; v_call: TRBV6-5; d_call: TRBD1; j_call: TRBJ1-5; clone_size: .
cdr3_aa: CASSDDIEAGRTDTQYF; cdr3_nt: TGTGCCAGCAGCGACGACATAGAAGCGGGGCGCACAGATACGCAGTATTTT; v_call: TRBV7-9; d_call: TRBD2; j_call: TRBJ2-3; clone_size: .
cdr3_aa: CASSSLAGVLNEQFF; cdr3_nt: TGTGCCAGCAGCTCTCTAGCGGGAGTATTGAATGAGCAGTTCTTC; v_call: TRBV5-6; d_call: TRBD2; j_call: TRBJ2-1; clone_size: once
cdr3_aa: CAISTGTGGAGTEAFF; cdr3_nt: TGTGCCATCAGTACCGGGACAGGGGGCGCGGGCACTGAAGCTTTCTTT; v_call: TRBV10-3; d_call: TRBD1; j_call: TRBJ1-1; clone_size: .
cdr3_aa: CASSLITPGQGTEAFF; cdr3_nt: TGTGCCAGCAGTTTAATTACTCCTGGACAGGGCACTGAAGCTTTCTTT; v_call: TRBV28; d_call: TRBD1; j_call: TRBJ1-1; clone_size: once
cdr3_aa: CASSLAPRELYNEQFF; cdr3_nt: TGTGCCAGCAGCTTAGCCCCCCGGGAGTTGTACAATGAGCAGTTCTTC; v_call: TRBV7-8; d_call: .; j_call: TRBJ2-1; clone_size: .
cdr3_aa: CASSFRGGRGDTQYF; cdr3_nt: TGCGCCAGCAGCTTCCGCGGGGGCCGTGGAGATACGCAGTATTTT; v_call: TRBV5-1; d_call: .; j_call: TRBJ2-3; clone_size: .